The clone carrying this T cell receptor (beta chain) was seen just once. This CDR3 has 13 residues. The V end lost 3 bases, the J end lost 8 bases, and 13 bases lay between the germline ends. CDR1 and CDR2 (germline): SGHTA, FQGNSA. Some clones are missing from TCRdb's copy, which holds only in-frame ones; the method was immunoSEQ multiplex PCR. The data show roughly 100,000 clones, with 80% to 90% seen just once and 9.5% to 15% held by the top ten. The sample comes from a study of glioma-infiltrating T cells after dendritic cell vaccination. Overall study context: Patients received three intradermal dendritic cell vaccine injections at biweekly intervals.

The rearrangement uses TRBV7-2 and TRBJ1-2; D perhaps matches TRBD1 (5 bases). The specimen comprised blood, sampled before dendritic cell vaccination. The origin of this receptor is a human donor with glioblastoma. The CDR3, as DNA: TGTGCCAGCAGCTTTGGGGCCGGGCGGGGCTACACCTTC. Residues: CASSFGAGRGYTF.